A selection of T cell receptor beta chains follows, all from one sample in a study of T cell responses to AZD1222 COVID-19 vaccine. Sequencing was performed with immunoSEQ multiplex PCR; in TCRdb, only in-frame clones are kept and a portion is missing. The sample includes approximately 81,000 clones, about 80% of them seen just once. The sample in question was peripheral blood, obtained 28 days after the second AZD1222 dose. The receptor source for this set is an adult who received the AZD1222 COVID-19 vaccine. Each CDR3 is given with its conserved first and last residue. The D gene is left open where the match is weak. A clone size is listed for some rows: how often the clone was seen (once, few, many), or a class if it is expanded.

CDR3aa | CDR3nt | d_gene | abundance | j_gene | v_gene
CASSYPLGSPYF | TGTGCCAGCAGTTACCCTCTAGGTTCACCGTACTTC | - | - | TRBJ2-7 | TRBV6-2/TRBV6-3
CASSSTGGSETQYF | TGTGCCAGCAGCTCCACAGGGGGTTCGGAGACCCAGTACTTC | TRBD1 | - | TRBJ2-5 | TRBV7-7
CASRSGARNQPQHF | TGTGCCAGCAGGTCAGGGGCGCGCAATCAGCCCCAGCATTTT | - | - | TRBJ1-5 | TRBV28
CASRPRTGSTEAFF | TGTGCCAGCAGGCCTAGAACAGGGTCCACTGAAGCTTTCTTT | - | few | TRBJ1-1 | TRBV5-6
CSVPKTSGRGNEQFF | TGCAGCGTCCCTAAGACTAGCGGGAGAGGCAATGAGCAGTTCTTC | TRBD2 | - | TRBJ2-1 | TRBV29-1
CASSVDYTGNTIYF | TGTGCCAGCAGCGTAGACTACACTGGAAACACCATATATTTT | - | - | TRBJ1-3 | TRBV9
CASSVDSSSGNTIYF | TGTGCCAGCAGCGTAGATTCCAGCTCTGGAAACACCATATATTTT | - | - | TRBJ1-3 | TRBV9
CASSDTGRIMNTEAFF | TGTGCCAGCAGTGACACTGGCAGGATCATGAACACTGAAGCTTTCTTT | - | - | TRBJ1-1 | TRBV6-1
CAWSPRLTGLYGYTF | TGTGCCTGGAGTCCCCGCCTGACAGGACTATATGGCTACACCTTC | - | - | TRBJ1-2 | TRBV30
CASRFSTGVYEQYF | TGTGCCAGCAGATTTAGCACAGGGGTGTACGAGCAGTACTTC | TRBD1 | - | TRBJ2-7 | TRBV6-5
CASGALGEQYF | TGTGCCAGCGGTGCTTTGGGGGAGCAGTACTTC | - | - | TRBJ2-7 | TRBV28
CAWRRTGLNYGYTF | TGTGCCTGGAGACGGACAGGGCTTAACTATGGCTACACCTTC | TRBD1 | - | TRBJ1-2 | TRBV30
CASNNLVGTGTYEQYF | TGTGCCAGCAACAACCTAGTAGGGACAGGGACCTACGAGCAGTACTTC | TRBD1 | - | TRBJ2-7 | TRBV28
CASSLSPIYGYTF | TGTGCCAGCAGTTTGAGCCCCATCTATGGCTACACCTTC | - | - | TRBJ1-2 | TRBV28
CASSQVSQTRNSPLHF | TGTGCCAGCAGCCAAGTGAGTCAAACAAGGAATTCACCCCTCCACTTT | - | - | TRBJ1-6 | TRBV3-1/TRBV3-2
CASSSLPGGGYGYTF | TGTGCCAGCAGCTCCCTACCGGGGGGAGGCTATGGCTACACCTTC | - | - | TRBJ1-2 | TRBV7-2
CASSYRARYNSPLHF | TGTGCCAGCAGCTACCGGGCCCGTTATAATTCACCCCTCCACTTT | - | few | TRBJ1-6 | TRBV5-8
CASSLEGAIENEQFF | TGCGCCAGCAGCTTGGAGGGGGCTATCGAGAATGAGCAGTTCTTC | TRBD1 | once | TRBJ2-1 | TRBV5-1
CASSPQLWGDSYGYTF | TGTGCCAGCAGCCCCCAACTTTGGGGGGACTCCTATGGCTACACCTTC | - | - | TRBJ1-2 | TRBV7-9
CASSRYSGIPANEQFF | TGTGCCAGCAGCCGTTATAGCGGGATACCGGCCAATGAGCAGTTCTTC | TRBD2 | - | TRBJ2-1 | TRBV5-4
CASSENYEQYF | TGTGCCAGCAGCGAAAACTACGAGCAGTACTTC | - | - | TRBJ2-7 | TRBV7-9
CASGLVPGQRSYEQYF | TGTGCTAGTGGTTTGGTACCGGGACAGAGAAGTTACGAGCAGTACTTC | TRBD1 | - | TRBJ2-7 | TRBV12-5
CATSRDRVSISGNTIYF | TGTGCCACCAGCAGAGATCGGGTCTCGATCTCTGGAAACACCATATATTTT | - | - | TRBJ1-3 | TRBV15
CASSMQGALGYTF | TGTGCCAGTAGTATGCAGGGGGCGCTGGGCTACACCTTC | TRBD1 | - | TRBJ1-2 | TRBV19
CASSQHSGRAVTDTQYF | TGCGCCAGCAGCCAACATAGCGGGAGGGCCGTCACAGATACGCAGTATTTT | TRBD2 | few | TRBJ2-3 | TRBV4-3
CASSLGTSGRPAYMNEQFF | TGTGCCAGCAGCTTAGGGACTAGCGGGAGGCCAGCCTATATGAATGAGCAGTTCTTC | TRBD2 | - | TRBJ2-1 | TRBV7-2
CATSRDLARKGEQYF | TGTGCCACCAGCAGAGATTTGGCAAGAAAAGGCGAGCAGTACTTC | - | - | TRBJ2-7 | TRBV15
CATSSSFDGRTDTQYF | TGTGCCACCAGCAGTTCCTTCGACGGCCGCACAGATACGCAGTATTTT | - | once | TRBJ2-3 | TRBV15
CASSPPTGGAEQYF | TGTGCCAGCAGTCCCCCAACAGGGGGCGCCGAGCAGTACTTC | TRBD1 | - | TRBJ2-7 | TRBV27
CASGEQPGQGEQFF | TGTGCCAGCGGGGAACAGCCGGGGCAAGGTGAGCAGTTCTTC | - | - | TRBJ2-1 | TRBV2
CSVPSNHTGELFF | TGCAGCGTTCCCTCCAACCACACCGGGGAGCTGTTTTTT | - | once | TRBJ2-2 | TRBV29-1
CASSYRAGRPQHF | TGTGCCAGCAGTTACAGGGCCGGGAGGCCCCAGCATTTT | - | - | TRBJ1-5 | TRBV27
CASSFDRGAVNNSPLHF | TGTGCCAGCAGCTTCGACAGGGGAGCGGTAAATAATTCACCCCTCCACTTT | TRBD1 | - | TRBJ1-6 | TRBV5-5
CASSLAMGRSHGYTF | TGTGCCAGCAGCTTAGCGATGGGCAGGAGCCATGGCTACACCTTC | - | - | TRBJ1-2 | TRBV7-9
CASSLRGREAFF | TGTGCCAGCAGCTTAAGGGGCCGTGAAGCTTTCTTT | - | - | TRBJ1-1 | TRBV11-2
CASSSQGSNTEAFF | TGTGCCAGCAGCTCACAGGGGTCTAACACTGAAGCTTTCTTT | TRBD1 | few | TRBJ1-1 | TRBV7-2
CATRAANTEAFF | TGTGCCACCCGGGCCGCCAACACTGAAGCTTTCTTT | - | - | TRBJ1-1 | TRBV24-1
CASSFRGSGYTF | TGTGCCAGCAGCTTTCGGGGGAGTGGCTACACCTTC | - | - | TRBJ1-2 | TRBV7-9
CASSLSGDRDSGNTIYF | TGCGCCAGCAGTCTATCCGGGGACAGGGACTCTGGAAACACCATATATTTT | TRBD1 | - | TRBJ1-3 | TRBV5-1
CASSPRTDIMNTEAFF | TGTGCCAGCAGCCCTCGGACAGATATCATGAACACTGAAGCTTTCTTT | - | - | TRBJ1-1 | TRBV21-1